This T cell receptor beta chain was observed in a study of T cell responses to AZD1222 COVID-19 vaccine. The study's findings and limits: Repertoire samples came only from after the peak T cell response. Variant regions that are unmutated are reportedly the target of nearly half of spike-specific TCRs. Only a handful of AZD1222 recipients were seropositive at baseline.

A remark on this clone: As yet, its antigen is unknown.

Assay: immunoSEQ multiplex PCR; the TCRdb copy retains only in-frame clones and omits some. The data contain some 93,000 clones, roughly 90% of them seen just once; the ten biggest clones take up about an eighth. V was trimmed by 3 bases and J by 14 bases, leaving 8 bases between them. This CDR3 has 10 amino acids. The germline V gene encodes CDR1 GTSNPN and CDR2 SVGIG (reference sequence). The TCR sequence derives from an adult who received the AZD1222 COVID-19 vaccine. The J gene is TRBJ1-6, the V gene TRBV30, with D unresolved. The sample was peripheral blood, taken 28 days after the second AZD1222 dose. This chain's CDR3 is CAWRGFALHF. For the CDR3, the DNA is TGTGCCTGGAGGGGGTTCGCCCTCCACTTT. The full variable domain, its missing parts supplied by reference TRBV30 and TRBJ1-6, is SQTIHQWPATLVQPVGSPLSLECTVEGTSNPNLYWYRQAAGRGLQLLFYSVGIGQISSEVPQNLSASRPQDRQFILSSKKLLLSDSGFYLCAWRGFALHFGNGTRLTVT.